This TCR beta chain was observed in a study of PD-1 blockade in classical Hodgkin lymphoma. The protocol was immunoSEQ multiplex PCR, while the TCRdb copy is restricted to in-frame clones and leaves out a portion. Of around 50,000 clones detected, nearly 90% appear once; the ten largest clones hold about 14%. Findings and caveats of the study: At baseline, newly diagnosed patients reportedly showed less TCR diversity than healthy donors. Nivolumab initiation under 1 year post-ASCT meant exclusion. By C4D1 there was a significant rise in CD4+ TCR diversity but not in CD8+ TCR diversity.

Comments on this clone: Its antigen remains unidentified.

This CDR3 has 13 amino acids. In germline, CDR1 is MNHEY, CDR2 SVGAGI. The junction had 9 bases not matched to a gene; V was cut back by 6 bases and J by 10 bases. Indicated time point: cycle 4 day 1 (C4D1), after more than 5 weeks of nivolumab. Relapses following autologous stem cell transplantation were seen in all patients, with brentuximab vedotin exposure varying. The sample in question was peripheral blood mononuclear cells (PBMCs), obtained before the fourth cycle of nivolumab. This receptor was taken from a human donor with classical Hodgkin lymphoma. The chain is built from TRBV6-5 and TRBJ2-1; 7 bases agree with TRBD2. The CDR3 spells CASRPRGDWEQFF. For the CDR3, the DNA is TGTGCCAGCAGACCTCGGGGGGATTGGGAGCAGTTCTTC.